These 32 T cell receptor beta chains were all obtained from the same sample, sequenced in a study of regulatory T cells in long-lasting Graves disease. The sample's time point: persistent/refractory GD, antithyroid drugs over 5 years with positive TRAb. The TCR library was made from RNA that had been extracted from PBMCs in TRIzol. To make TCR beta libraries, researchers used iRepertoire HTBI primers and Arm-PCR of CDR3 regions. TCRdb passed the multiplex PCR reads through MiXCR, listing each CDR3 protein once. The data contain under 450,000 distinct CDR3 sequences, roughly 23% of them singletons. The starting material was peripheral blood mononuclear cells (PBMCs), obtained when the disease was refractory, from a patient treated with antithyroid drugs. These receptors were collected from a woman in her thirties or forties with Graves disease.

CDR3 sequence reads: CASRPGISGTGELFF. The CDR3 DNA sequence: TGTGCCAGCAGGCCCGGGATTAGCGGCACCGGGGAGCTGTTTTTT. The gene calls are TRBV12-3 or TRBV12-4 and TRBJ2-2; maybe TRBD2 (6 bases). The CDR3 is 15 amino acids. V was shortened by 6 bases and J by 4 bases, with 15 bases between the two germline ends.

This clonotype showed up many times. The chain links TRBV5-6 to TRBJ2-2, with 9 bases matching TRBD2. CDR3 length: 16 amino acids. Germline CDR1 is SGHDT and CDR2 is YYEEEE. Trimming cost V 0 bases and J 4 bases; bases outside gene matches: 4. The CDR3 is CASSLGLAAFTGELFF. In nucleotides, the CDR3 is TGTGCCAGCAGCTTGGGACTAGCGGCCTTCACCGGGGAGCTGTTTTTT.

The chain recombines TRBV5-1 with TRBJ2-7, with TRBD1 as a possible D gene (6 bases). The CDR3 extends over 15 amino acids. CDR1 SGHRS and CDR2 YFSETQ come from the germline V gene. Trimming cost V 0 bases and J 2 bases, with 12 bases left between them. The CDR3 protein is CASSLAWTVPYEQYF. The CDR3 DNA sequence: TGCGCCAGCAGCTTGGCCTGGACAGTCCCCTACGAGCAGTACTTC.

This clonotype was seen ten or more times. This chain connects TRBV20-1 to TRBJ2-7; 8 bases are shared with TRBD2. The CDR3 sequence is 13 residues long. Germline loops: CDR1 DFQATT, CDR2 SNEGSKA (reference sequence). The CDR3 nucleotides read TGCAGCATACTAGCGGAGCAATCCTACGAGCAGTACTTC. It yields the protein CSILAEQSYEQYF.

V gene TRBV30 combines with J gene TRBJ2-7; 12 positions agree with TRBD2. This CDR3 is 13 amino acids long. Germline values: CDR1 GTSNPN, CDR2 SVGIG (reference sequence). J was trimmed by 6 bases and V by 5 bases; bases with no gene match: 5. Here the CDR3 DNA reads TGTGCCTGGGAACTAGCGGGAGGACTCGAGCAGTACTTC. It codes for CAWELAGGLEQYF.

This clonotype was observed at least ten times. The chain employs TRBV6-1 and TRBJ2-2, with 9 bases aligning to TRBD1. Germline loops: CDR1 MNHNS, CDR2 SASEGT. V dropped 6 bases and J dropped 4; count of bases not matched to a gene: 3. This CDR3 spans 14 amino acids. Written as DNA, the CDR3 is TGTGCCAGCAGGGACAGGGGTTTCACCGGGGAGCTGTTTTTT. Translating gives CASRDRGFTGELFF.

This clonotype showed up many times. The rearrangement uses TRBV7-9 and TRBJ1-4; D gene unclear. Germline lookup yields CDR1 SEHNR and CDR2 FQNEAQ (reference sequence). There are 11 residues in the CDR3. The V and J ends lost 6 bases and 7 bases respectively, with 6 bases between them. DNA for the CDR3: TGTGCCAGCAGGAAGAGTGAAAAACTGTTTTTT. Amino acids: CASRKSEKLFF.

There are many counts of this clonotype. The chain has TRBV28 and TRBJ2-7, with 9 positions matching TRBD1. CDR3 length: 14 residues. Germline loops: CDR1 MDHEN, CDR2 SYDVKM. With V trimmed by 5 bases and J by 2 bases, 4 bases remained unmatched. The CDR3 nucleotides read TGTGCCAGCAGTCCAGGGACAGGGCCCTACGAGCAGTACTTC. This sequence encodes CASSPGTGPYEQYF.

This clonotype was found many times. The chain uses TRBV28 and TRBJ2-4; D is unresolved. The V and J ends lost 4 bases and 4 bases respectively, with 8 bases between them. CDR1 and CDR2 (germline): MDHEN, SYDVKM. This CDR3 has 13 amino acids. The CDR3, as DNA: TGTGCCAGCAGTTCCCTCAGGAAAAACATTCAGTACTTC. Translating gives CASSSLRKNIQYF.

This clonotype was found a few times. The chain links TRBV15 to TRBJ2-7, with 8 positions matching TRBD1. Germline V gives CDR1 LNHNV, CDR2 YYDKDF (reference sequence). V lost 3 bases to trimming and J lost 2 bases; unmatched junction nucleotides: 15. This CDR3 region has 18 residues. The chain's CDR3 is CATSRILIKDRDPYEQYF. The CDR3 nucleotides are TGTGCCACCAGCAGGATACTTATCAAGGACAGGGACCCCTACGAGCAGTACTTC. The full variable domain, its missing parts supplied by reference TRBV15 and TRBJ2-7, is DAMVIQNPRYQVTQFGKPVTLSCSQTLNHNVMYWYQQKSSQAPKLLFHYYDKDFNNEADTPDNFQSRRPNTSFCFLDIRSPGLGDTAMYLCATSRILIKDRDPYEQYFGPGTRLTVT.

This rearrangement joins TRBV27 to TRBJ1-5; D uncertain. The V end lost 3 bases, the J end lost 3 bases, and 9 bases lay between the germline ends. Germline-derived CDR1 and CDR2 are MNHEY and SMNVEV (reference sequence). The CDR3 contains 14 residues. DNA of the CDR3: TGTGCCAGCAGTTTTTTGGGGTACAATCAGCCCCAGCATTTT. It is translated as CASSFLGYNQPQHF.

This clonotype was seen a few times. The J gene is TRBJ1-5, the V gene TRBV5-1; D perhaps matches TRBD1 (5 bases). V was trimmed by 0 bases and J by 6 bases, leaving 16 bases between them. This CDR3 has 16 amino acids. Looked up from germline, CDR1 is SGHRS and CDR2 is YFSETQ. The CDR3 spells CASSLVGGDGIQPQHF. The CDR3 DNA follows: TGCGCCAGCAGCTTGGTTGGAGGGGATGGCATTCAGCCCCAGCATTTT.

Ten or more counts support this clonotype. The chain couples TRBV28 to TRBJ1-6; 7 bases line up with TRBD1. This CDR3 spans 13 amino acids. CDR1 is MDHEN, CDR2 SYDVKM, per germline. J lost 8 bases, V lost 6 bases, and 4 bases had no gene match. This CDR3 is CASRRGPDSPLHF. CDR3 DNA sequence: TGTGCCAGCAGGAGGGGGCCGGATTCACCCCTCCACTTT.

CDR3 nucleotide sequence: TGTGCCAGCTCACCCTCAGGGATGCAGACCCAGTACTTC. It translates to CASSPSGMQTQYF. V usage is TRBV18 and J usage is TRBJ2-5; D possibly corresponds to TRBD1 (5 bases). Trimming shortened V by 3 bases and J by 6 bases, and 11 bases separated the two germline ends. CDR3 length: 13 residues. Germline V lookup: CDR1 KGHSH, CDR2 LQKENI.

The chain carries TRBV3-1 and TRBJ2-5; 8 bases map to TRBD1. This CDR3 spans 15 amino acids. Trimming took 3 bases from V and 1 from J; bases not matched to a gene: 4. Germline loops: CDR1 LGHDT, CDR2 YNNKEL (reference sequence). Here the CDR3 reads CASSQPGQAQETQYF. The CDR3 bases are TGTGCCAGCAGCCAGCCGGGACAGGCCCAAGAGACCCAGTACTTC.

This clonotype has just one count. The chain is built from TRBV5-1 and TRBJ2-7; TRBD1 agrees at 7 bases. This CDR3 spans 20 amino acids. Germline values: CDR1 SGHRS, CDR2 YFSETQ. After removal of 0 bases from V and 0 bases from J, the junction contained 18 bases not matched to a gene. The chain's CDR3 is CASSLVLPGPGQHYSYEQYF. The CDR3, as DNA: TGCGCCAGCAGCTTGGTCCTCCCAGGTCCGGGACAGCATTACTCCTACGAGCAGTACTTC.

This clonotype was counted a few times. V is TRBV20-1 and J is TRBJ1-6, with D tentatively TRBD1 (6 bases). This CDR3 has 15 amino acids. Trimming left V 3 bases short and J 3 bases short, with 12 bases between. Germline V gives CDR1 DFQATT, CDR2 SNEGSKA (reference sequence). Here the CDR3 reads CSARDSTDYNSPLHF. Here the CDR3 DNA reads TGCAGTGCTAGGGACAGCACCGACTATAATTCACCCCTCCACTTT.

The V call is TRBV27, the J call TRBJ2-3; no definite D call. From germline, CDR1 is MNHEY and CDR2 SMNVEV (reference sequence). The CDR3 consists of 16 residues. Trimming took 3 bases from V and 5 from J, leaving 18 bases between them. Here the CDR3 DNA reads TGTGCCAGCAGTTTGGTGGCGGCCAGAGCCGGAGATACGCAGTATTTT. It translates to CASSLVAARAGDTQYF.

This clonotype was found a few times. The V gene is TRBV20-1, the J gene TRBJ2-2, with a weak D call TRBD2 (6 bases). The CDR3 is 14 amino acids. V was cut by 3 bases and J by 5 bases, with 13 bases left in between. CDR1 and CDR2 (germline): DFQATT, SNEGSKA (reference sequence). The CDR3 region has the DNA TGCAGTGCTAGTGACGGGAGTCAAACCGGGGAGCTGTTTTTT. Its protein is CSASDGSQTGELFF.

This clonotype was counted at least ten times. The chain employs TRBV10-2 and TRBJ1-1, with no clear D. CDR1 is WSHSY, CDR2 SAAADI, per germline. This CDR3 spans 13 amino acids. Trimming shortened V by 7 bases and J by 0 bases, and 9 bases separated the two germline ends. As DNA, the CDR3 is TGCGCCAGCATCTTTAGTTTGAACACTGAAGCTTTCTTT. It specifies CASIFSLNTEAFF.

At least ten counts were recorded for this clonotype. A read error may produce the germline difference seen at one junction end. The chain employs TRBV11-2 and TRBJ2-4; 11 bases are a match to TRBD2. The CDR3 sequence is 20 residues long. From germline, CDR1 is SGHAT and CDR2 FQNNGV. This CDR3 reads CASSSPKGTSGVLAKNIRYF. The CDR3 DNA reads TGTGCCAGCAGCTCACCGAAGGGGACTAGCGGCGTCCTAGCCAAAAACATTCGGTACTTC.

This clonotype was observed many times. The chain uses TRBV3-1 and TRBJ2-7; a weak D match, TRBD1 (5 bases). CDR1 LGHDT and CDR2 YNNKEL come from the germline V gene (reference sequence). V was clipped by 0 bases and J by 6 bases, with 12 bases between them. CDR3 length: 14 residues. The chain's CDR3 is CASSQEHRPGEQYF. In DNA form, the CDR3 reads TGTGCCAGCAGCCAAGAACACAGGCCGGGCGAGCAGTACTTC.

J is TRBJ2-3 and V is TRBV7-3; 11 bases are a match to TRBD2. This CDR3 has 16 amino acids. Germline CDR1 reads SGHTA; CDR2 reads FQGTGA. Trimming at V came to 1 base and at J to 0 bases, leaving 0 bases not matched to a gene. The CDR3 DNA reads TGTGCCAGCAGCTTAATAGCGGGAGGGAGCACAGATACGCAGTATTTT. It specifies CASSLIAGGSTDTQYF.

This clonotype has ten or more counts. The chain recombines TRBV28 with TRBJ2-5; D might be TRBD1 or TRBD2, each matching 5 bases. The CDR3 contains 14 residues. Germline CDR1 and CDR2: MDHEN and SYDVKM. The germline V and J ends were trimmed by 4 bases and 5 bases, with 14 bases remaining between them. DNA of the CDR3: TGTGCCAGCAGTTCCGCAGGGAGACGGGAGACCCAGTACTTC. It yields the protein CASSSAGRRETQYF.

This clonotype has only a few counts. The chain joins TRBV20-1 to TRBJ1-1, with D tentatively TRBD1 (5 bases). The V end lost 0 bases, the J end lost 1 base, and 18 bases lay between the germline ends. The CDR3 is made up of 17 amino acids. Germline CDR1 and CDR2: DFQATT and SNEGSKA (reference sequence). The CDR3 is CSARDPQSAGGNTEAFF. As DNA, the CDR3 is TGCAGTGCTAGAGACCCGCAGTCGGCGGGGGGGAACACTGAAGCTTTCTTT.

This clonotype was counted at least ten times. The J gene is TRBJ2-7, the V gene TRBV6-5; TRBD2 matches 11 bases. Germline V lookup: CDR1 MNHEY, CDR2 SVGAGI. The CDR3 length is 17 residues. The V segment lost 2 bases and the J segment 7 bases; nucleotides outside the gene matches: 13. CDR3 DNA: TGTGCCAGCAGTTACATCGCCATTAGCGGGAGGGCCAGGGAGCAGTACTTC. This sequence encodes CASSYIAISGRAREQYF.

This clonotype has only a few counts. The chain combines TRBV7-9 with TRBJ1-3; D perhaps matches TRBD1 (5 bases). This CDR3 has 13 amino acids. Germline V gives CDR1 SEHNR, CDR2 FQNEAQ (reference sequence). V lost 7 bases, J lost 8 bases, and 15 bases lay in between. The CDR3 nucleotides are TGTGCCAGCAAAGGAGGGACTGTGGACACCATATATTTT. Translated: CASKGGTVDTIYF.

In this sample, this clonotype turned up a few times. The genes are TRBV27 and TRBJ2-2; 13 bases fit TRBD2. Germline loops: CDR1 MNHEY, CDR2 SMNVEV (reference sequence). Germline trimming cut 6 bases from V and 3 bases from J; bases unmatched to any gene: 1. This CDR3 contains 15 residues. The CDR3 loop reads CASRGLAGHTGELFF. CDR3 nucleotide sequence: TGTGCCAGCAGGGGACTAGCGGGGCACACCGGGGAGCTGTTTTTT.

This clonotype was seen more than once but under ten times. The rearrangement uses TRBV7-9 and TRBJ2-7; unclear D gene. This CDR3 comprises 12 residues. V was trimmed by 4 bases and J by 6 bases, leaving 10 bases between them. CDR1 SEHNR and CDR2 FQNEAQ come from the germline V gene (reference sequence). The CDR3 spells CASSSKGSEQYF. As DNA, the CDR3 is TGTGCCAGCAGCTCCAAAGGCTCCGAGCAGTACTTC.

Comment on this clonotype: Given a much more abundant clone one base away, this may be a read error. The CDR3 sequence is CASSERATGELFF. The CDR3 DNA sequence: TGTGCCAGCAGTGAGAGGGCCACCGGGGAGCTGTTTTTT. The J gene is TRBJ2-2, the V gene TRBV6-1; a weak D match, TRBD2 (5 bases). The germline V gene encodes CDR1 MNHNS and CDR2 SASEGT. CDR3 length: 13 amino acids. V gave up 3 bases and J gave up 4 bases, with 6 bases separating them.

CDR3 loop: CSADRTSGGFLAKNIQYF. The CDR3 bases are TGCAGTGCCGACCGGACTAGCGGGGGATTTCTAGCCAAAAACATTCAGTACTTC. The chain couples TRBV20-1 to TRBJ2-4; 13 nucleotides agree with TRBD2. The junction had 11 bases not matched to a gene; V was cut back by 6 bases and J by 0 bases. CDR3 size: 18 residues. The germline V gene has CDR1 DFQATT and CDR2 SNEGSKA (reference sequence).

This clonotype was counted ten times or more. The chain carries TRBV12-3 or TRBV12-4 and TRBJ1-6; 8 nucleotides match TRBD1. The CDR3 is 14 residues long. After removal of 6 bases from V and 10 bases from J, the junction contained 8 bases not matched to a gene. The CDR3 sequence is CASSLGQGISPLHF. The CDR3, as DNA: TGTGCCAGCAGCCTTGGACAGGGAATCTCACCCCTCCACTTT.